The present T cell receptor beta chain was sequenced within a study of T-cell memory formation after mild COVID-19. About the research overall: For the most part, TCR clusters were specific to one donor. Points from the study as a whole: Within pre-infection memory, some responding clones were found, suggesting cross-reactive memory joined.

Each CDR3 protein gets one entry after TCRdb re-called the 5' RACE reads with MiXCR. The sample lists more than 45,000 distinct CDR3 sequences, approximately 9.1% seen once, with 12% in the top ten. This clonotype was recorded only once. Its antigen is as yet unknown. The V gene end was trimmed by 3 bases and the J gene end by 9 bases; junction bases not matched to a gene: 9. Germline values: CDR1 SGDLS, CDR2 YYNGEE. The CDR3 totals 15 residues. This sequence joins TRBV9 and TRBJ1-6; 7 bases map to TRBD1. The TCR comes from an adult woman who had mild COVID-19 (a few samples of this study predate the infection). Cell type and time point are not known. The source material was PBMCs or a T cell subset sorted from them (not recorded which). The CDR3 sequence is CASSGTGQVGSPLHF. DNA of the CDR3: TGTGCCAGCAGCGGTACAGGACAGGTTGGTTCACCCCTCCACTTT. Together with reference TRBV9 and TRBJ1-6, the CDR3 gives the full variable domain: DSGVTQTPKHLITATGQRVTLRCSPRSGDLSVYWYQQSLDQGLQFLIQYYNGEERAKGNILERFSAQQFPDLHSELNLSSLELGDSALYFCASSGTGQVGSPLHFGNGTRLTVT.